This T cell receptor beta chain emerged from a study of T cell repertoires in cytomegalovirus infection. Study overall: Indications of both CMV infection and matching HLA type were provided by public TCR beta signatures.

Points on this clonotype: Antigen specificity is unknown.

Overall study findings and caveats: Summed frequency of public TCR beta families distinguished CMV carriers with the relevant HLA. HLA-C-restricted, CMV-specific TCR beta clonotypes were dominant ex vivo.

MiXCR, applied by TCRdb to the reads, yields one record per CDR3 protein. The table shows some 940,000 distinct CDR3 sequences, with approximately 31% occurring only once. The starting material was cultured CD8+ T cells from PBMCs, obtained from culture after CMV antigen stimulation. The sequence came from a human donor in good health (CMV status not recorded). Some clones in this sample may be carry-over from other donors' samples.

This chain's CDR3 is CASSVGDSSEAFF. The DNA for the CDR3 is TGTGCCAGCAGCGTAGGGGACAGTTCCGAAGCTTTCTTT. This chain connects TRBV9 to TRBJ1-1; 7 nucleotides match TRBD1. Trimming removed 0 bases from V and 8 bases from J; junction bases left unmatched: 4. The germline V gene encodes CDR1 SGDLS and CDR2 YYNGEE. CDR3 length: 13 residues.